The 22 T cell receptor beta chains reported below all come from one sample, sequenced in a study of control samples from healthy donors and cancer patients. Assay: immunoSEQ multiplex PCR; the TCRdb copy retains only in-frame clones and omits some. The table records about 84,000 clones, 75% to 85% of them present only once. Material: PBMCs. The source is a man aged 60-69 years with head and neck cancer.

This chain joins TRBV7-9 and TRBJ1-1; 7 bases agree with TRBD1. This CDR3 contains 13 residues. Germline V gene sequence: CDR1 SEHNR, CDR2 FQNEAQ (reference sequence). The ends lost 6 bases at V and 1 base at J; junction bases unmatched: 2. CDR3 in amino acids: CASSRDRNTEAFF. CDR3 bases: TGTGCCAGCAGTCGGGACAGGAACACTGAAGCTTTCTTT. The full variable domain, its missing parts supplied by reference TRBV7-9 and TRBJ1-1, is DTGVSQNPRHKITKRGQNVTFRCDPISEHNRLYWYRQTLGQGPEFLTYFQNEAQLEKSRLLSDRFSAERPKGSFSTLEIQRTEQGDSAMYLCASSRDRNTEAFFGQGTRLTVV.

This sequence joins TRBV28 and TRBJ2-5, with TRBD2 matching 8 bases. Looked up from germline, CDR1 is MDHEN and CDR2 is SYDVKM. CDR3 length equals 15 residues. V gave up 6 bases and J gave up 2 bases; unmatched junction bases: 8. The chain's CDR3 is CASSRGGGPQETQYF. CDR3 nucleotides: TGTGCCAGCAGCAGAGGCGGGGGGCCTCAAGAGACCCAGTACTTC. The whole variable domain, filled in from reference TRBV28 and TRBJ2-5, reads DVKVTQSSRYLVKRTGEKVFLECVQDMDHENMFWYRQDPGLGLRLIYFSYDVKMKEKGDIPEGYSVSREKKERFSLILESASTNQTSMYLCASSRGGGPQETQYFGPGTRLLVL.

This clone was counted between two and nine times. The genes are TRBV12-5 and TRBJ1-4; no clear D gene. Germline V gene lookup returns CDR1 LGHNT and CDR2 FRNRAP. There are 15 residues in the CDR3. The V gene lost 1 base and the J gene lost 3 bases, with 9 bases spanning the gap. The CDR3 loop is CASGLGVAANEKLFF. The CDR3 coding sequence is TGTGCTAGTGGTTTGGGGGTTGCAGCTAATGAAAAACTGTTTTTT.

The chain couples TRBV11-2 to TRBJ2-1; 8 nucleotides line up with TRBD2. This CDR3 is built from 16 residues. Germline loops: CDR1 SGHAT, CDR2 FQNNGV. V shed 3 bases, J shed 2 bases, and the junction held 6 bases outside the gene matches. As DNA, the CDR3 is TGTGCCAGCAGCTTTGTTTATAGCGGGGCCTACAATGAGCAGTTCTTC. This codes for CASSFVYSGAYNEQFF.

In regard to this clone: One end of the junction fails to match germline, which may point to a read error. J is TRBJ2-5 and V is TRBV7-7; D may be TRBD1 or TRBD2 (6 bases each). There are 15 residues in the CDR3. CDR1 is SSHAT and CDR2 is FNYEAQ in the germline V gene (reference sequence). The CDR3 DNA follows: TGTGCTAGCAGCTGGGGGGCAGGGACTGACGAGACCCAGTACTTC. Translation: CASSWGAGTDETQYF.

For the CDR3, the DNA is TGTGCCCGGGGGACGTCGGACAAACTGTTTTTT. It is translated as CARGTSDKLFF. This chain connects TRBV30 to TRBJ1-4, with a weak D call TRBD1 (5 bases). The CDR3 has 11 residues. Trimming pared 8 bases from V and 11 bases from J, leaving 15 bases between. Per the germline V gene, CDR1 is GTSNPN and CDR2 is SVGIG (reference sequence).

The chain has TRBV29-1 and TRBJ1-4; D is unresolved. Trimming shortened V by 7 bases and J by 8 bases, and 17 bases separated the two germline ends. The CDR3 has 13 residues. Germline V gene lookup returns CDR1 SQVTM and CDR2 ANQGSEA. The CDR3 nucleotides read TGCAGCGCCAAGCCCCAGGCGGGGGAAAAACTGTTTTTT. This gives the protein CSAKPQAGEKLFF.

The chain combines TRBV7-2 with TRBJ2-1; D is uncertain. The germline CDR1 and CDR2 sequences are SGHTA and FQGNSA. Deletions cut 3 bases from V and 5 bases from J, with 14 bases between. The CDR3 extends over 15 amino acids. The CDR3 here is CASSLAARSHNEQFF. CDR3 nucleotide sequence: TGTGCCAGCAGCTTGGCCGCAAGGTCCCACAATGAGCAGTTCTTC.

The chain is built from TRBV7-2 and TRBJ1-5, with unresolved D. Germline CDR1 SGHTA, CDR2 FQGNSA. The V gene lost 6 bases and the J gene lost 0 bases, with 6 bases spanning the gap. The CDR3 contains 13 residues. The CDR3 region has the DNA TGTGCCAGCAGACTATCTAGCAATCAGCCCCAGCATTTT. Protein: CASRLSSNQPQHF.

The chain has TRBV7-6 and TRBJ2-1; TRBD2 matches at 9 bases. Trimming at V came to 10 bases and at J to 6 bases, leaving 16 bases not matched to a gene. The CDR3 extends over 16 amino acids. From germline, CDR1 is SGHVS and CDR2 FNYEAQ. The CDR3 is CATIRGSGSPRNEQFF. In DNA form, the CDR3 reads TGTGCCACCATAAGGGGTAGCGGGAGTCCGCGCAATGAGCAGTTCTTC.

The rearrangement uses TRBV2 and TRBJ2-2; 11 bases fit TRBD2. The CDR3 contains 15 residues. Germline-derived CDR1 and CDR2 are SNHLY and FYNNEI. The V and J ends lost 5 bases and 7 bases, in that order; junction bases with no gene match: 6. Here the CDR3 DNA reads TGTGCCAGCAGTCAGACTAGCGGGACTTACGGGGAGCTGTTTTTT. The encoded protein is CASSQTSGTYGELFF.

V gene TRBV12-3 or TRBV12-4 combines with J gene TRBJ2-1; D is possibly TRBD1 (5 bases). Trimming took off 5 bases at V and 8 bases at J, with 7 bases between the two ends. This CDR3 region has 11 residues. Here the CDR3 DNA reads TGTGCCAGCAGTCCCAGGGATGAGCAGTTCTTC. This sequence encodes CASSPRDEQFF.

The count of this clone is one. J is TRBJ2-5 and V is TRBV14, with 10 nucleotides matching TRBD1. In germline, CDR1 is SGHDN, CDR2 FVKESK. The trim removed 2 bases at V and 4 bases at J, leaving 13 bases unmatched. CDR3 length equals 18 residues. This chain's CDR3 is CASSQSPWGQGRGETQYF. Written as DNA, the CDR3 is TGTGCCAGCAGCCAATCCCCGTGGGGACAGGGGAGAGGAGAGACCCAGTACTTC.

The chain couples TRBV2 to TRBJ2-3; unclear D gene. V was shortened by 6 bases and J by 4 bases, with 14 bases between the two germline ends. Germline CDR1 is SNHLY and CDR2 is FYNNEI. The CDR3 has 14 residues. The CDR3 region has the DNA TGTGCCAGCAGAGACCAGCCCCGGGCAGATACGCAGTATTTT. Its protein product is CASRDQPRADTQYF.

The chain joins TRBV28 to TRBJ1-4; D call uncertain. V lost 7 bases to trimming and J lost 8 bases, with 14 bases between them. The germline CDR1 and CDR2 sequences are MDHEN and SYDVKM. CDR3 size: 13 residues. CDR3 protein: CASTPGVGEKLFF. The DNA for the CDR3 is TGTGCCAGCACCCCCGGAGTCGGGGAAAAACTGTTTTTT.

The rearrangement links TRBV12-3 or TRBV12-4 to TRBJ2-2; no clear D. The CDR3 length is 12 residues. The ends were cut back, 6 bases at V and 7 bases at J, with 9 bases in the middle. The CDR3 DNA is TGTGCCAGCAGACTGGAAGACGGGGAGCTGTTTTTT. Residues: CASRLEDGELFF.

The chain uses TRBV29-1 and TRBJ2-5, with 7 bases matching TRBD2. V trimming: 5 bases; J trimming: 7 bases; junction bases outside the gene matches: 7. This CDR3 is 12 amino acids long. Germline loops: CDR1 SQVTM, CDR2 ANQGSEA. CDR3: CSVLDWGGTQYF. The DNA of the CDR3 is TGCAGCGTTCTGGACTGGGGGGGGACCCAGTACTTC.

The genes are TRBV15 and TRBJ2-3; 9 bases align to TRBD2. Germline-derived CDR1 and CDR2 are LNHNV and YYDKDF (reference sequence). The CDR3 totals 16 residues. The J segment lost 3 bases and the V segment lost 1 base, leaving 5 bases of the junction unmatched. As DNA, the CDR3 is TGTGCCACCAGCAGAGCGGCGGGAGGGGGAACAGATACGCAGTATTTT. Translating it yields CATSRAAGGGTDTQYF. Based on the CDR3 plus reference TRBV15 and TRBJ2-3, the full variable domain is DAMVIQNPRYQVTQFGKPVTLSCSQTLNHNVMYWYQQKSSQAPKLLFHYYDKDFNNEADTPDNFQSRRPNTSFCFLDIRSPGLGDTAMYLCATSRAAGGGTDTQYFGPGTRLTVL.

V is TRBV19 and J is TRBJ2-1; D gene uncertain. V lost 1 base, J lost 6 bases, and 4 bases lay in between. Germline-derived CDR1 and CDR2 are LNHDA and SQIVND (reference sequence). The CDR3 runs 12 residues. CDR3 amino acids: CASSIGFNEQFF. The CDR3 DNA reads TGTGCCAGTAGTATAGGCTTCAATGAGCAGTTCTTC.

The chain combines TRBV27 with TRBJ2-7; TRBD2 matches 14 bases. The CDR3 covers 17 residues. J gave up 5 bases and V 4 bases, and 10 bases lay outside the gene matches. In germline, CDR1 is MNHEY, CDR2 SMNVEV (reference sequence). CDR3 DNA: TGTGCCAGCAGTTCGCCGACTAGCGGGAGGGCCATCGACGAGCAGTACTTC. Translating gives CASSSPTSGRAIDEQYF.

This chain connects TRBV18 to TRBJ2-5; 7 bases agree with TRBD1. J was trimmed by 3 bases and V by 4 bases; bases with no gene match: 14. There are 17 residues in the CDR3. The germline V gene has CDR1 KGHSH and CDR2 LQKENI. CDR3 in amino acids: CASSRVRGRDSEETQYF. In DNA form, the CDR3 reads TGTGCCAGCTCACGGGTTCGGGGCCGGGACAGTGAAGAGACCCAGTACTTC.

The CDR3: CAISLRMGAGETQYF. CDR3 coding DNA: TGTGCCATCAGCCTCCGGATGGGAGCGGGTGAGACCCAGTACTTC. The chain recombines TRBV10-3 with TRBJ2-5; D possibly corresponds to TRBD2 (6 bases). Trimming stripped 6 bases from V and 5 bases from J, with 19 bases between. The CDR3 contains 15 residues. Germline V gives CDR1 ENHRY, CDR2 SYGVKD.